The 2 T cell receptor beta chains reported below all come from one sample, sequenced in a study of T-cell memory formation after mild COVID-19. TCRdb re-called the 5' RACE reads with MiXCR, one entry per CDR3 protein. Of under 550,000 distinct CDR3 sequences in the sample, more than 15% were seen once. The sample was PBMCs or a T cell subset sorted from them (not recorded which). The receptors derive from a man aged 18 to 29 who had mild COVID-19 (a few samples of this study predate the infection). Cell type and time point are not known.

The rearrangement uses TRBV4-1 and TRBJ1-2; D might be TRBD1 (5 bases). Germline-derived CDR1 and CDR2 are MGHRA and YSYEKL. The CDR3 length is 15 residues. Trimming took off 0 bases at V and 4 bases at J, with 12 bases between the two ends. The CDR3, as DNA: TGCGCCAGCAGCCAAGAGGGCTACGGGGGCTATGGCTACACCTTC. Translating gives CASSQEGYGGYGYTF.

This clonotype has just a few counts. The chain uses TRBV24-1 and TRBJ2-5, with 10 bases matching TRBD2. Trimming at V came to 9 bases and at J to 3 bases, leaving 3 bases not matched to a gene. Germline V lookup: CDR1 KGHDR, CDR2 SFDVKD. The CDR3 runs 13 residues. CDR3 amino acids: CATGTSDKETQYF. The CDR3 nucleotides read TGTGCCACCGGGACTAGCGATAAAGAGACCCAGTACTTC.